The source of this T cell receptor (beta chain) is a study of shared clonotypes between healthy human individuals. Across the whole study: Donors consisted of a couple of women and a few men between 18 and 49. Study outcomes and limitations: Memory subsets had estimated richness that was generally smaller than that of naive subsets. Among donors, sharing of clonotypes was expected to be affected by sequencing depth. Only blood was sampled, and tissue TCR repertoires likely differ from blood ones.

Naivety among CD8 cells was defined by CD45RO negativity and positive CCR7 selection, thereby excluding terminally differentiated effector memory CD45RA+ cells. Concerning this clone itself: Its antigen is unknown.

Trimming took 5 bases from V and 0 from J, leaving 11 bases between them. The CDR3 has 15 amino acids. Germline CDR1 reads MGHRA; CDR2 reads YSYEKL. Using immunoSEQ multiplex PCR, the repertoire was profiled, and TCRdb retains in-frame clones only, with some absent. The table includes around 2,100,000 clones, 85% to 95% detected once. The sequenced sample consisted of naive CD8+ T cells sorted from blood. The rearrangement links TRBV4-1 to TRBJ1-3; unclear D gene. The TCR sequence derives from a man between 18 and 35 years old in good health. CDR3 in amino acids: CASSTRTFSGNTIYF. The DNA of the CDR3 is TGCGCCAGCAGCACTCGGACCTTCTCTGGAAACACCATATATTTT.